Listed below are T cell receptor beta chains from one sample, sequenced in a study of response to subunit inactivated influenza vaccine. One entry per CDR3 protein results from TCRdb running MiXCR on the RT-PCR reads. The data show 500,000 to 550,000 distinct CDR3 sequences, with roughly 8.2% seen just once and 10% to 15% held by the top ten. The sample in question was PBMCs from blood, obtained around 25 months after vaccination. The source is a man aged 45 to 70 who received an inactivated influenza vaccine. CDR3s include the opening cysteine and the closing phenylalanine or tryptophan. The order of the fields is clone size, D gene, V gene, J gene, CDR3 length, CDR3 DNA, CDR3 protein. The D gene is left open where the match is weak. Rows may omit the clone size; those that give it use once, few, many or a size class.

>few|-|TRBV6-1|TRBJ2-1|13
TGTGCCAGCAGACCCCCGGACAGCAATGAGCAGTTCTTC
CASRPPDSNEQFF
>-|-|TRBV20-1|TRBJ2-3|15
TGCAGTCCCAAAACGGGCGGGGCCAGGGTAGATACGCAGTATTTT
CSPKTGGARVDTQYF
>many|-|TRBV15|TRBJ2-3|15
TGTGCCACCAGCAGAGATCCGACGGCCACAGATACGCAGTATTTT
CATSRDPTATDTQYF
>few|TRBD1|TRBV7-9|TRBJ1-5|14
TGTGCCAGCAGCACACAGGGGGGGGGTGAGCCCCAGCATTTT
CASSTQGGGEPQHF
>many|-|TRBV12-3/TRBV12-4|TRBJ1-1|14
TGTGCCAGCAGTTGGTCTGGGGGCGGATCTTTGGCTTTCTTT
CASSWSGGGSLAFF
>-|-|TRBV2|TRBJ2-1|11
TGTGCCAGCCGTTGGGGGGATGAGCAGTTCTTC
CASRWGDEQFF
>many|TRBD1|TRBV6-2/TRBV6-3|TRBJ2-3|17
TGTGCCAGCAGTTACTCCGGGACAGGGAGACCTGGAGATACGCAGTATTTT
CASSYSGTGRPGDTQYF
>-|-|TRBV9|TRBJ2-6|15
TGTGCCAGCAGCGCTACAGGGTCTGGGGCCAACGTCCTGACTTTC
CASSATGSGANVLTF
>many|-|TRBV7-2|TRBJ2-5|14
TGTGCCAGCAGCTTATTGGCGGGTCAAGAGACCCAGTACTTC
CASSLLAGQETQYF
>few|TRBD1|TRBV5-6|TRBJ2-2|15
TGTGCCAGCAGCCGGGACAGTGCGAACACCGGGGAGCTGTTTTTT
CASSRDSANTGELFF
>-|TRBD2|TRBV7-8|TRBJ2-1|14
TGTGCCAGCAGCGCGGGACTAGCGGACAATGAGCAGTTCTTC
CASSAGLADNEQFF
>many|-|TRBV5-6|TRBJ2-2|13
TGTGCCAGCAGCTTAGATAACACCGGGGAGCTGTTTTTT
CASSLDNTGELFF
>many|-|TRBV5-1|TRBJ2-7|13
TGCGCCAGCAGCTCGTTCCCGGAGGGCGAGCAGTACTTC
CASSSFPEGEQYF
>few|TRBD2|TRBV20-1|TRBJ2-3|16
TGCAGTGCTAGAGACCTGACTAGCGGGAACACAGATACGCAGTATTTT
CSARDLTSGNTDTQYF
>-|-|TRBV7-9|TRBJ1-5|14
TGTGCCAGCAGCTTAGACGGGAATTATCAGCCCCAGCATTTT
CASSLDGNYQPQHF
>-|-|TRBV12-3/TRBV12-4|TRBJ2-6|16
TGTGCCAGCACCTCACTGTCCGGTGCTGGGGCCAACGTCCTGACTTTC
CASTSLSGAGANVLTF
>few|TRBD1|TRBV7-2|TRBJ1-1|16
TGTGCCAGCAGCTTCCGGGACAGGGAGATGAAGGCTGAAGCTTTCTTT
CASSFRDREMKAEAFF
>many|-|TRBV12-3/TRBV12-4|TRBJ1-4|15
TGTGCCAGCAGGGGGCAGGGACTAACTAATGAAAAACTGTTTTTT
CASRGQGLTNEKLFF
>-|TRBD2|TRBV19|TRBJ2-2|15
TGTGCCAGTAGTATCGTGGGAGGGCTCACCGGGGAGCTGTTTTTT
CASSIVGGLTGELFF
>-|-|TRBV7-8|TRBJ1-5|16
TGTGCCAGCAGCTTACAGGGCCCCGCTAGCAATCAGCCCCAGCATTTT
CASSLQGPASNQPQHF
>many|TRBD2|TRBV7-3|TRBJ2-1|14
TGTGCCAGCAGCGCCATGGGGACTAGAGGTGAGCAGTTCTTC
CASSAMGTRGEQFF
>many|TRBD1|TRBV12-3/TRBV12-4|TRBJ1-2|15
TGTGCCAGCAGTTTTACGAGACAGGGGTTTGTTGGCTACACCTTC
CASSFTRQGFVGYTF
>many|-|TRBV6-5|TRBJ1-5|14
TGTGCCAGCAGTTCCGGGACTCCCGATCAGCCCCAGCATTTT
CASSSGTPDQPQHF
>many|-|TRBV19|TRBJ1-1|10
TGTGCCAGTGCAGGGTTTGAAGCTTTCTTT
CASAGFEAFF
>few|-|TRBV10-3|TRBJ1-1|14
TGTGCCATCAGTCCTGAACATTCGGGGTCTGAAGCTTTCTTT
CAISPEHSGSEAFF
>-|-|TRBV20-1|TRBJ2-4|12
TGCAGTGCTAGAGGGGGGGCGAACATTCAGTACTTC
CSARGGANIQYF
>few|-|TRBV20-1|TRBJ2-1|10
TGCAGTGCTGCAGGGAATGAGCAGTTCTTC
CSAAGNEQFF
>-|-|TRBV29-1|TRBJ2-2|15
TGCAGCGTTGAAGATCCGAGGCCGAACACCGGGGAGCTGTTTTTT
CSVEDPRPNTGELFF
>-|-|TRBV4-3|TRBJ2-5|13
TGCGCCAGCAGCCAATCCGGCCGGGAGACCCAGTACTTC
CASSQSGRETQYF
>many|-|TRBV18|TRBJ1-5|17
TGTGCCAGCTCATCGTATAACACCGGGACCTTGAATCAGCCCCAGCATTTT
CASSSYNTGTLNQPQHF
>few|TRBD2|TRBV4-2|TRBJ2-7|17
TGTGCCAGCAGCCAACTCAGTTTGACTAGCGGGAGTAGCGAGCAGTACTTC
CASSQLSLTSGSSEQYF
>-|-|TRBV7-2|TRBJ1-2|13
TGTGCCAGCAGCACCCGGCCGGAGTATGGCTACACCTTC
CASSTRPEYGYTF
>few|TRBD1|TRBV20-1|TRBJ1-3|15
TGCAGTGCTCAGGACAGGGATTACTCTGGAAACACCATATATTTT
CSAQDRDYSGNTIYF
>few|TRBD2|TRBV6-2/TRBV6-3|TRBJ2-1|16
TGTGCCAGCAGTTACGCGCGGGGGGGCCTTCGGTATGAGCAGTTCTTC
CASSYARGGLRYEQFF
>-|TRBD1|TRBV11-1|TRBJ2-2|16
TGTGCCAGCACCGCCGACAGGGAAGGGAACACCGGGGAGCTGTTTTTT
CASTADREGNTGELFF
>-|TRBD1|TRBV5-1|TRBJ2-2|15
TGCGCCAGCAGCTTGAAGGGGGCGAGCACCGGGGAGCTGTTTTTT
CASSLKGASTGELFF
>-|-|TRBV7-8|TRBJ2-7|15
TGTGCCAGCAGCCCATCACAGGTTCCTGGCTACGAGCAGTACTTC
CASSPSQVPGYEQYF
>few|-|TRBV15|TRBJ2-7|15
TGTGCCACCAGCAGTATCCGGGACGCGTACTACGAGCAGTACTTC
CATSSIRDAYYEQYF
>few|TRBD2|TRBV27|TRBJ2-1|14
TGTGCCAGCGCGGGGGGTTCCTCCTACAATGAGCAGTTCTTC
CASAGGSSYNEQFF
>many|TRBD1|TRBV10-3|TRBJ2-1|15
TGTGCCATCAGAGATACAGGGGCCATCTACAATGAGCAGTTCTTC
CAIRDTGAIYNEQFF
>-|-|TRBV29-1|TRBJ2-3|10
TGCAGCGTGTCAACAGAGACGCAGTATTTT
CSVSTETQYF
>few|TRBD1|TRBV28|TRBJ2-7|16
TGTGCCAGCAAGCGACAGGGGGACGTCGGCGCCTACGAGCAGTACTTC
CASKRQGDVGAYEQYF
>-|-|TRBV11-3|TRBJ2-3|13
TGTGCCAGCAGCACCGCAACGACAGATACGCAGTATTTT
CASSTATTDTQYF
>many|-|TRBV20-1|TRBJ1-1|13
TGCAGAGTCCAGGACGGTCTGAACACTGAAGCTTTCTTT
CRVQDGLNTEAFF
>few|-|TRBV7-9|TRBJ2-7|15
TGTGCCAGCAGCTTAGCGAGCAGGGGAGAGGACGAGCAGTACTTC
CASSLASRGEDEQYF